This T cell receptor (beta chain) stems from a study of shared T cell receptors in the human thymus. The CDR3 has 15 residues. V was trimmed by 0 bases and J by 6 bases, leaving 13 bases between them. Germline V CDR1 and CDR2: MGHRA, YSYEKL. Produced via immunoSEQ multiplex PCR; TCRdb's table is partial and in-frame only. The sample lists some 640,000 clones; 87% were seen once. The same sample was also studied in work on human thymus T cells.

The TCR was taken from a boy younger than two with a congenital heart defect. This rearrangement joins TRBV4-1 to TRBJ2-3, with D possibly matching TRBD2 (6 bases). The sequenced sample consisted of thymocytes. CDR3 residues: CASSQDWDFQDTQYF. CDR3 nucleotides: TGCGCCAGCAGCCAAGATTGGGACTTCCAGGATACGCAGTATTTT.